This passage covers 21 T cell receptor beta chains from one sample sequenced in a study of vaccination and CD4 T cells after COVID-19. The treatment: approximately nine-day PBMC culture with coronavirus spike peptide pools or control peptides (ViraFEST assay). Scientists ran DNA taken from cultured CD4+ T cells through the Oncomine TCR Beta short-read assay for sequencing. TCRdb called the PCR reads again in MiXCR, with one record for every CDR3 protein. Altogether fewer than 15,000 distinct CDR3 sequences are present, over 60% being singletons, with the ten largest covering around 15%. These TCRs are of unknown antigen specificity. The sample was CD4+ T cells from blood, cultured in vitro. The receptors were gathered from a human donor who had recovered from COVID-19.

This clonotype was seen a few times. The genes are TRBV21-1 and TRBJ2-7; the table's D call of TRBD1 was not tested on the DNA. TRBV21-1 has pseudogene status. This CDR3 has 13 residues. CDR3 coding DNA: TGTGCCAGCAGCAATACCAGGGGCTACGAGCAGTACTTC. Translated, it gives CASSNTRGYEQYF.

V and J are TRBV18 and TRBJ1-1, with D hard to call. The V gene lost 1 base and the J gene lost 2 bases, with 8 bases spanning the gap. Germline V gene data show CDR1 as KGHSH and CDR2 as LQKENI. The CDR3 spans 14 residues. CDR3 protein: CASSPQGVNTEAFF. The CDR3 DNA is TGTGCCAGCTCACCACAGGGAGTCAACACTGAAGCTTTCTTT.

This clonotype was seen more than once but under ten times. The rearrangement joins TRBV20-1 to TRBJ1-3, with D possibly matching TRBD1 (6 bases). V gave up 0 bases and J gave up 0 bases, with 9 bases separating them. This CDR3 has 15 amino acids. Germline V gene lookup returns CDR1 DFQATT and CDR2 SNEGSKA (reference sequence). CDR3 protein: CSARDADSSGNTIYF. In nucleotides, the CDR3 is TGCAGTGCTAGAGATGCGGACAGCTCTGGAAACACCATATATTTT.

V gene TRBV5-1 combines with J gene TRBJ2-5, with no clear D. The CDR3 is made up of 15 amino acids. CDR1 is SGHRS and CDR2 is YFSETQ in the germline V gene. Trimming pared 3 bases from V and 2 bases from J, leaving 14 bases between. This CDR3 is CASSWQAGSQETQYF. The CDR3 DNA reads TGCGCCAGCAGCTGGCAAGCCGGAAGTCAAGAGACCCAGTACTTC.

The rearrangement uses TRBV25-1 and TRBJ1-2; 8 bases map to TRBD1. Germline CDR1 is MGHDK and CDR2 is SYGVNS. This CDR3 is built from 17 residues. The V and J ends lost 1 base and 4 bases, in that order; junction bases with no gene match: 11. Here the CDR3 reads CASSESQDRARIYGYTF. The CDR3 coding sequence is TGTGCCAGCAGTGAATCCCAGGACAGGGCAAGGATCTATGGCTACACCTTC.

The count of this clonotype is one. The genes are TRBV30 and TRBJ1-5; D call uncertain. CDR1 and CDR2 (germline): GTSNPN, SVGIG (reference sequence). Trimming removed 0 bases from V and 6 bases from J, with 6 bases in between. This CDR3 comprises 12 residues. CDR3 sequence: CAWSVESQPQHF. For the CDR3, the DNA is TGTGCCTGGAGTGTAGAGAGTCAGCCCCAGCATTTT.

The rearrangement joins TRBV5-4 to TRBJ2-3; D unresolved. This CDR3 contains 15 residues. Germline-derived CDR1 and CDR2 are SGHNT and YYREEE (reference sequence). The V end was cut by 0 bases, the J end by 0 bases, with 8 bases between. The CDR3 loop is CASSLVGGSTDTQYF. The DNA for the CDR3 is TGTGCCAGCAGCTTGGTGGGCGGTAGCACAGATACGCAGTATTTT.

CDR3: CATSFLADTQYF. CDR3 DNA: TGTGCCACCAGCTTCCTCGCAGATACGCAGTATTTT. This chain links TRBV2 with TRBJ2-3; D uncertain. Germline-derived CDR1 and CDR2 are SNHLY and FYNNEI. The CDR3 has 12 residues. Trimming removed 10 bases from V and 4 bases from J, with 12 bases in between.

V and J are TRBV27 and TRBJ2-2, with D unresolved. Looked up from germline, CDR1 is MNHEY and CDR2 is SMNVEV (reference sequence). The V end was cut by 5 bases, the J end by 3 bases, with 13 bases between. The CDR3 extends over 15 amino acids. This chain's CDR3 is CASSNLDLYTGELFF. CDR3 sequence (DNA): TGTGCCAGCAGTAACCTCGACTTGTACACCGGGGAGCTGTTTTTT.

The sample holds a few counts of this clonotype. J is TRBJ1-2 and V is TRBV24-1, with D possibly matching TRBD1 (5 bases). Trimming left V 3 bases short and J 3 bases short, with 13 bases between. Germline CDR1 and CDR2: KGHDR and SFDVKD. There are 15 residues in the CDR3. DNA of the CDR3: TGTGCCACCAGTGATAACAGGAGATCTTACTATGGCTACACCTTC. Translated: CATSDNRRSYYGYTF.

The rearrangement joins TRBV11-2 to TRBJ2-3; D ambiguous. The CDR3 runs to 16 residues. Germline V gene sequence: CDR1 SGHAT, CDR2 FQNNGV. V was trimmed by 1 base and J by 1 base, leaving 12 bases between them. The CDR3 reads CASSLGFLEGTDTQYF. CDR3 sequence (DNA): TGTGCCAGCAGCTTAGGGTTCCTAGAAGGCACAGATACGCAGTATTTT.

This clonotype was seen a few times. The V and J genes are TRBV6-5 and TRBJ1-2; D is possibly TRBD1 (5 bases). The CDR3 length is 11 residues. The germline CDR1 and CDR2 sequences are MNHEY and SVGAGI. The V gene lost 2 bases and the J gene lost 8 bases, with 6 bases spanning the gap. The CDR3 spells CASSYGDGYTF. In DNA form, the CDR3 reads TGTGCCAGCAGTTACGGGGACGGCTACACCTTC.

This clonotype came up a few times. V gene TRBV2 combines with J gene TRBJ1-5, with D possibly TRBD1 on 6 matching bases. Germline lookup yields CDR1 SNHLY and CDR2 FYNNEI. The CDR3 covers 16 residues. The V and J ends lost 6 bases and 0 bases respectively, with 15 bases between them. This CDR3 is CASSGGTDYSNQPQHF. CDR3 DNA: TGTGCCAGCAGCGGGGGCACGGATTATAGCAATCAGCCCCAGCATTTT. Combining the CDR3 with reference TRBV2 and TRBJ1-5 gives the whole variable domain EPEVTQTPSHQVTQMGQEVILRCVPISNHLYFYWYRQILGQKVEFLVSFYNNEISEKSEIFDDQFSVERPDGSNFTLKIRSTKLEDSAMYFCASSGGTDYSNQPQHFGDGTRLSIL.

The genes are TRBV20-1 and TRBJ2-2; no clear D. The germline V gene has CDR1 DFQATT and CDR2 SNEGSKA (reference sequence). The CDR3 runs to 16 residues. Trimming removed 5 bases at V and 2 bases at J, with 18 bases between. CDR3 bases: TGCAGTGCTCCCCTCTACTCAGACGATAACACCGGGGAGCTGTTTTTT. This gives the protein CSAPLYSDDNTGELFF.

The genes are TRBV27 and TRBJ1-1; D is possibly TRBD1 (6 bases). Germline V CDR1 and CDR2: MNHEY, SMNVEV (reference sequence). Trimming removed 5 bases at V and 4 bases at J, with 14 bases between. CDR3 size: 14 residues. The CDR3 loop is CASSTTGLGTEAFF. In DNA, the CDR3 is TGTGCCAGCAGTACAACAGGGCTCGGCACTGAAGCTTTCTTT.

The rearrangement links TRBV6-1 to TRBJ1-1; perhaps TRBD1 as D (5 bases). Germline CDR1 MNHNS, CDR2 SASEGT. The ends were cut back, 4 bases at V and 4 bases at J, with 16 bases in the middle. The CDR3 covers 15 residues. The CDR3 region has the DNA TGTGCCAGCAGTGCCTCGGGGGTCCCATCCACTGAAGCTTTCTTT. Translated: CASSASGVPSTEAFF.

This clonotype was detected a few times. The chain links TRBV2 to TRBJ1-6, with D hard to call. Per germline, CDR1 SNHLY and CDR2 FYNNEI. V lost 5 bases and J lost 6, with 14 bases in between. This CDR3 has 15 residues. Written as DNA, the CDR3 is TGTGCCAGCAGTCCATTGGCCATTGCTAATTCACCCCTCCACTTT. Translation gives CASSPLAIANSPLHF.

The rearrangement joins TRBV20-1 to TRBJ2-7; D remains unclear. Looked up from germline, CDR1 is DFQATT and CDR2 is SNEGSKA (reference sequence). Deletions cut 6 bases from V and 3 bases from J, with 15 bases between. The CDR3 totals 13 residues. The CDR3, as DNA: TGCAGTGCCGAGGCACCCCCTATCTACGAGCAGTACTTC. It is translated as CSAEAPPIYEQYF.

The gene calls are TRBV7-6 and TRBJ2-2, with D possibly matching TRBD2 (5 bases). The CDR3 extends over 16 amino acids. Germline V gene sequence: CDR1 SGHVS, CDR2 FNYEAQ. The V gene lost 4 bases and the J gene lost 4 bases, with 16 bases spanning the gap. CDR3 coding DNA: TGTGCCAGCAGCTCCCAGGTTGTACGGGGCACCGGGGAGCTGTTTTTT. This codes for CASSSQVVRGTGELFF.

The chain recombines TRBV12-3 or TRBV12-4 with TRBJ1-1; D call uncertain. V gave up 6 bases and J gave up 4 bases, with 12 bases separating them. This CDR3 contains 13 residues. The CDR3 is CASSPRWVTEAFF. The CDR3 nucleotides are TGTGCCAGCAGCCCGCGATGGGTCACTGAAGCTTTCTTT.

The genes are TRBV6-2 or TRBV6-3 and TRBJ2-1; the match to TRBD2 covers 12 bases. After removal of 6 bases from V and 7 bases from J, the junction contained 7 bases not matched to a gene. Germline CDR1 and CDR2: MNHEY and SVGEGT. The CDR3 loop spans 15 amino acids. The DNA of the CDR3 is TGTGCCAGCAGAGGACTAGCGGGAATTTCGAATGAGCAGTTCTTC. Its translation is CASRGLAGISNEQFF.